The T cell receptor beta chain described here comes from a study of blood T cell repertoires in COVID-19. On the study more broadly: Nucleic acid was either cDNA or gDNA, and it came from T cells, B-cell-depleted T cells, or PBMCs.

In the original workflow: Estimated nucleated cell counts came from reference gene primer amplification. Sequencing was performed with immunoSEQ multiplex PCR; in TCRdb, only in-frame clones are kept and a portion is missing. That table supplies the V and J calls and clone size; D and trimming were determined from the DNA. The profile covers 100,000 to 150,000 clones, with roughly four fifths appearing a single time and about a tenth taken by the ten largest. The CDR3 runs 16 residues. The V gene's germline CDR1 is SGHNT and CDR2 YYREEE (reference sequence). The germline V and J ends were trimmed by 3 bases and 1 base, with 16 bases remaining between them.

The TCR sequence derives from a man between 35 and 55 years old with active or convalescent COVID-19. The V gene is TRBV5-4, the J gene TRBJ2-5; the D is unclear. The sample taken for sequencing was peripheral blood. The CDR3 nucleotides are TGTGCCAGCAGCTCTTCCCCCGGTGTCTCCCAAGAGACCCAGTACTTC. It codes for CASSSSPGVSQETQYF.